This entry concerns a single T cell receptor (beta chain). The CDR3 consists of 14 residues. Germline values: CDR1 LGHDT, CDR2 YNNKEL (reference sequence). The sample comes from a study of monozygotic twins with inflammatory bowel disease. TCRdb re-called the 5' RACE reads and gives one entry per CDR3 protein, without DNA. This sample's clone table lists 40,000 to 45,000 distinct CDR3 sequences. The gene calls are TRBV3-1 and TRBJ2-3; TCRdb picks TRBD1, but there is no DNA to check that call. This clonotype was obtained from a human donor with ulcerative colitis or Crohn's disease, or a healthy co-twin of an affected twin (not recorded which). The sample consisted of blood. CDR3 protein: CASRGQLSTDTQYF.